This TCR beta chain was obtained from a study of molecular identifiers for immune sequencing clone quantification. Study summary: The replicate experiment used RNA from roughly 20,000 or 100,000 naive CD8 cells. This RNA was split into five aliquots, and four of them were sequenced.

Making the bulk TCR libraries relied on previously described methods and listed TCR primers. TCRdb re-called the PCR reads through MiXCR, storing one row per CDR3 protein. The sample shows more than 550,000 distinct CDR3 sequences, about 25% of them seen only once. This clonotype came up many times. V was trimmed by 6 bases and J by 0 bases, leaving 11 bases between them. This CDR3 spans 14 amino acids. RNA fractions of 10%, 30% or 50% and about 18,000 to 1,100,000 sorted cells were the source of naive CD8 libraries. As CD8+CD4-CCR7+CD45RA+ cells, naive CD8 T cells were sorted. Sequencing was performed on naive CD8+ T cells from blood, with Jurkat cell RNA spiked in. As to subset: FACS-sorted CD8+CD4-CCR7+CD45RA+ naive T cells. The chain is built from TRBV12-3 or TRBV12-4 and TRBJ1-1; no firm D call. This clonotype was sampled from a human donor in good health. Some libraries in this study had Jurkat cell RNA spiked in. The CDR3 coding sequence is TGTGCCAGCAGCCCTGACGGGCTGAACACTGAAGCTTTCTTT. Its translation: CASSPDGLNTEAFF.